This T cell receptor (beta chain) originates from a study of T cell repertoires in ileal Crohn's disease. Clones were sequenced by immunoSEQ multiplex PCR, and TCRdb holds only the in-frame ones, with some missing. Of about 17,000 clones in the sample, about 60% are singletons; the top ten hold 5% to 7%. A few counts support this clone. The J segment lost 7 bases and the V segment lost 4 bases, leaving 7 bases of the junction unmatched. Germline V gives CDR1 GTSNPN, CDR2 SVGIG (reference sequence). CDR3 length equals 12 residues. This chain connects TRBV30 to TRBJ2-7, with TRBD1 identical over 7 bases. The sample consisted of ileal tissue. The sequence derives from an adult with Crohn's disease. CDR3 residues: CAWIEGAREQYF. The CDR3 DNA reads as TGTGCCTGGATAGAGGGGGCTAGGGAGCAGTACTTC.